This is a list of T cell receptor beta chains from one sample in a study of blood T cell repertoires in COVID-19. Assay: immunoSEQ multiplex PCR; the TCRdb copy retains only in-frame clones and omits some. The profile covers 300,000 to 400,000 clones, with approximately 86% appearing a single time and 2.5% to 3.5% taken by the ten largest. The sequencing sample was made of peripheral blood. These receptors all come from a human donor in a cohort sampled during active COVID-19. Each CDR3 is given with its conserved first and last residue. The D gene is left open where the match is weak. Clone size is shown for a subset of rows, as once, few, many or a class of expanded clone.

CDR3 length: 15; J gene: TRBJ1-2; clone size: -; D gene: -; V gene: TRBV19; CDR3 protein: CASRASRGLENGYTF; CDR3 DNA: TGTGCCAGTAGGGCCTCCAGGGGATTGGAGAATGGCTACACCTTC
CDR3 length: 15; J gene: TRBJ2-2; clone size: -; D gene: -; V gene: TRBV6-4; CDR3 protein: CASSDSNKPTGELFF; CDR3 DNA: TGTGCCAGCAGTGACTCAAACAAACCCACCGGGGAGCTGTTTTTT
CDR3 length: 16; J gene: TRBJ2-1; clone size: -; D gene: TRBD1; V gene: TRBV7-9; CDR3 protein: CASRPSTGSSYNEQFF; CDR3 DNA: TGTGCCAGCAGACCTTCGACAGGGAGCTCCTACAATGAGCAGTTCTTC
CDR3 length: 13; J gene: TRBJ2-1; clone size: -; D gene: -; V gene: TRBV12-3/TRBV12-4; CDR3 protein: CASWERTYNEQFF; CDR3 DNA: TGTGCCAGCTGGGAGCGAACCTACAATGAGCAGTTCTTC
CDR3 length: 16; J gene: TRBJ2-7; clone size: -; D gene: TRBD1; V gene: TRBV19; CDR3 protein: CASSSPRDRGGNEQYF; CDR3 DNA: TGTGCCAGTAGTTCCCCCCGGGACAGGGGAGGGAACGAGCAGTACTTC
CDR3 length: 15; J gene: TRBJ1-4; clone size: -; D gene: TRBD1; V gene: TRBV6-4; CDR3 protein: CASSPTGPPNEKLFF; CDR3 DNA: TGTGCCAGCAGTCCGACAGGGCCCCCTAATGAAAAACTGTTTTTT
CDR3 length: 17; J gene: TRBJ1-5; clone size: once; D gene: TRBD1; V gene: TRBV4-1; CDR3 protein: CASSQDWRQGVNQPQHF; CDR3 DNA: TGCGCCAGCAGCCAAGATTGGAGGCAGGGGGTCAATCAGCCCCAGCATTTT
CDR3 length: 14; J gene: TRBJ1-2; clone size: -; D gene: TRBD1; V gene: TRBV6-5; CDR3 protein: CASSLGQGDGGYTF; CDR3 DNA: TGTGCCAGCAGTTTGGGACAGGGGGACGGGGGCTACACCTTC
CDR3 length: 11; J gene: TRBJ2-1; clone size: -; D gene: -; V gene: TRBV19; CDR3 protein: CASLAYNEQFF; CDR3 DNA: TGTGCGTCGCTAGCCTACAATGAGCAGTTCTTC
CDR3 length: 19; J gene: TRBJ2-6; clone size: once; D gene: TRBD1; V gene: TRBV18; CDR3 protein: CASSPSGTGVLSGANVLTF; CDR3 DNA: TGTGCCAGCTCACCGTCCGGGACAGGGGTTCTCTCTGGGGCCAACGTCCTGACTTTC
CDR3 length: 14; J gene: TRBJ2-7; clone size: once; D gene: -; V gene: TRBV11-2; CDR3 protein: CASSLGRRNYEQYF; CDR3 DNA: TGTGCCAGCAGCTTAGGGCGGAGGAACTACGAGCAGTACTTC
CDR3 length: 14; J gene: TRBJ1-1; clone size: -; D gene: TRBD1; V gene: TRBV11-2; CDR3 protein: CASSLDRGPNEAFF; CDR3 DNA: TGTGCCAGCAGCTTAGACAGGGGGCCGAATGAAGCTTTCTTT
CDR3 length: 13; J gene: TRBJ1-4; clone size: -; D gene: -; V gene: TRBV19; CDR3 protein: CASGRKTNEKLFF; CDR3 DNA: TGTGCCAGTGGCCGAAAAACTAATGAAAAACTGTTTTTT
CDR3 length: 16; J gene: TRBJ2-2; clone size: -; D gene: TRBD1; V gene: TRBV5-1; CDR3 protein: CASSLQGLSGTGELFF; CDR3 DNA: TGCGCCAGCAGCTTACAGGGGCTGTCGGGTACCGGGGAGCTGTTTTTT
CDR3 length: 17; J gene: TRBJ2-7; clone size: -; D gene: TRBD2; V gene: TRBV5-4; CDR3 protein: CASSLKLAGIQVGEQYF; CDR3 DNA: TGTGCCAGCAGCCTTAAACTAGCGGGAATTCAAGTCGGAGAGCAGTACTTC
CDR3 length: 15; J gene: TRBJ1-4; clone size: -; D gene: -; V gene: TRBV2; CDR3 protein: CASSKSKNFNEKLFF; CDR3 DNA: TGTGCCAGCAGTAAGTCAAAGAACTTTAATGAAAAACTGTTTTTT
CDR3 length: 15; J gene: TRBJ1-5; clone size: -; D gene: -; V gene: TRBV7-9; CDR3 protein: CASSLAGQVGQPQHF; CDR3 DNA: TGTGCCAGCAGCTTAGCGGGGCAGGTTGGACAGCCCCAGCATTTT
CDR3 length: 14; J gene: TRBJ1-2; clone size: -; D gene: -; V gene: TRBV5-6; CDR3 protein: CASSLAGQSLGYTF; CDR3 DNA: TGTGCCAGCAGCTTGGCCGGACAGAGCCTGGGCTACACCTTC
CDR3 length: 13; J gene: TRBJ2-1; clone size: -; D gene: -; V gene: TRBV27; CDR3 protein: CASSLSRTNEQFF; CDR3 DNA: TGTGCCAGCAGTTTATCGCGAACCAATGAGCAGTTCTTC
CDR3 length: 20; J gene: TRBJ2-6; clone size: -; D gene: -; V gene: TRBV7-3; CDR3 protein: CASSLSRTVGHISGANVLTF; CDR3 DNA: TGTGCCAGCAGCTTAAGCCGGACAGTTGGCCATATCTCTGGGGCCAACGTCCTGACTTTC
CDR3 length: 14; J gene: TRBJ1-2; clone size: -; D gene: -; V gene: TRBV6-1; CDR3 protein: CASSEYQDTYGYTF; CDR3 DNA: TGTGCCAGCAGTGAATATCAGGACACCTATGGCTACACCTTC
CDR3 length: 18; J gene: TRBJ2-6; clone size: -; D gene: -; V gene: TRBV19; CDR3 protein: CASSPRLFAKSGANVLTF; CDR3 DNA: TGTGCCAGTAGTCCTCGACTGTTTGCAAAATCTGGGGCCAACGTCCTGACTTTC
CDR3 length: 13; J gene: TRBJ1-5; clone size: -; D gene: TRBD1; V gene: TRBV27; CDR3 protein: CASSVQGFLPQHF; CDR3 DNA: TGTGCCAGCAGTGTACAGGGGTTTTTGCCCCAGCATTTT
CDR3 length: 14; J gene: TRBJ2-1; clone size: -; D gene: -; V gene: TRBV3-1/TRBV3-2; CDR3 protein: CASSQLPGLAEQFF; CDR3 DNA: TGTGCCAGCAGCCAACTCCCCGGTTTAGCTGAGCAGTTCTTC
CDR3 length: 18; J gene: TRBJ2-6; clone size: -; D gene: -; V gene: TRBV7-2; CDR3 protein: CASSLPGDSRSGANVLTF; CDR3 DNA: TGTGCCAGCAGCCTGCCGGGGGACAGCCGCTCTGGGGCCAACGTCCTGACTTTC
CDR3 length: 13; J gene: TRBJ2-5; clone size: -; D gene: TRBD1; V gene: TRBV12-3/TRBV12-4; CDR3 protein: CASSGQGSGTQYF; CDR3 DNA: TGTGCCAGCAGCGGACAGGGTTCGGGGACCCAGTACTTC
CDR3 length: 15; J gene: TRBJ1-2; clone size: -; D gene: TRBD1; V gene: TRBV28; CDR3 protein: CASSLPGDRGAGYTF; CDR3 DNA: TGTGCCAGCAGTTTACCCGGGGACAGAGGGGCGGGCTACACCTTC
CDR3 length: 13; J gene: TRBJ2-2; clone size: -; D gene: -; V gene: TRBV3-1/TRBV3-2; CDR3 protein: CASSHLSTGELFF; CDR3 DNA: TGTGCCAGCAGCCACCTTTCCACCGGGGAGCTGTTTTTT
CDR3 length: 16; J gene: TRBJ1-3; clone size: once; D gene: -; V gene: TRBV10-3; CDR3 protein: CAISESNAGERNTIYF; CDR3 DNA: TGTGCCATCAGTGAGTCGAATGCGGGAGAAAGAAACACCATATATTTT